The clone carrying this TCR beta chain showed up many times. This record comes from a study of metastatic and nonmetastatic thyroid tumors. The V segment lost 3 bases and the J segment 4 bases; nucleotides outside the gene matches: 6. CDR3 length equals 17 residues. From germline, CDR1 is MGHRA and CDR2 YSYEKL. With MiXCR, TCRdb reprocessed the PCR reads. Among tens of thousands of clones listed, 18% were seen once. No patient had received any treatment before thyroid surgery. The rearrangement uses TRBV4-1 and TRBJ2-3; 14 bases agree with TRBD2. The sample taken for sequencing was blood. This receptor was identified in a male donor with papillary thyroid cancer or a benign thyroid nodule (not recorded which). Some clones in this sample may be carry-over from other donors' samples. DNA for the CDR3: TGCGCCAGCAGCCAGGGACTAGCGGGAGTCTATTCAGATACGCAGTATTTT. It translates to CASSQGLAGVYSDTQYF.